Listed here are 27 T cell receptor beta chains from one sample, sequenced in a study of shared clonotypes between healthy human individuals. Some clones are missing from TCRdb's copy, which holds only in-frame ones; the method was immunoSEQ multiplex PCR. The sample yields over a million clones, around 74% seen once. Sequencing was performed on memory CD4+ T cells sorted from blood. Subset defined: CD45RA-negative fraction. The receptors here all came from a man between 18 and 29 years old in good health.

The CDR3 DNA sequence: TGTGCCATCAGTGCTGGACTAGCGGGAGGGCACAATGAGCAGTTCTTC. Translated, it gives CAISAGLAGGHNEQFF. The J gene is TRBJ2-1, the V gene TRBV10-3; the match to TRBD2 covers 15 bases. The CDR3 consists of 16 residues. Germline CDR1 ENHRY, CDR2 SYGVKD. Germline trimming cut 4 bases from V and 5 bases from J; bases unmatched to any gene: 3.

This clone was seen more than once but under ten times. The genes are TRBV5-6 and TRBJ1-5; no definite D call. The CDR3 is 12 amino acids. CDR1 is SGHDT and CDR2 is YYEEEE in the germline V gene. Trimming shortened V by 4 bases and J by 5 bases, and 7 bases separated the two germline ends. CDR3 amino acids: CASSTGYQPQHF. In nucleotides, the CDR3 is TGTGCCAGCAGCACTGGGTATCAGCCCCAGCATTTT. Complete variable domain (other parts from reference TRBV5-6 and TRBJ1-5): DAGVTQSPTHLIKTRGQQVTLRCSPKSGHDTVSWYQQALGQGPQFIFQYYEEEERQRGNFPDRFSGHQFPNYSSELNVNALLLGDSALYLCASSTGYQPQHFGDGTRLSIL.

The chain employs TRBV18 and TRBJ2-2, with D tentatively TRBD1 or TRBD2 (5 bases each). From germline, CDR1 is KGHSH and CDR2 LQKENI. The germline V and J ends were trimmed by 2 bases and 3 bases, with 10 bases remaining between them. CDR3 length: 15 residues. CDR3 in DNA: TGTGCCAGCTCACCATTTCAGGGAGACACCGGGGAGCTGTTTTTT. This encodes CASSPFQGDTGELFF. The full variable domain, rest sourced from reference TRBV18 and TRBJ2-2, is NAGVMQNPRHLVRRRGQEARLRCSPMKGHSHVYWYRQLPEEGLKFMVYLQKENIIDESGMPKERFSAEFPKEGPSILRIQQVVRGDSAAYFCASSPFQGDTGELFFGEGSRLTVL.

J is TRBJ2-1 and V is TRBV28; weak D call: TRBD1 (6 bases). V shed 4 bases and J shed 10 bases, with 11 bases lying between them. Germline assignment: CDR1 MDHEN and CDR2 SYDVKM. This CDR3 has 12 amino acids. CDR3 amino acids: CASSWGQGEQFF. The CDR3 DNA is TGTGCCAGCAGTTGGGGCCAGGGGGAGCAGTTCTTC.

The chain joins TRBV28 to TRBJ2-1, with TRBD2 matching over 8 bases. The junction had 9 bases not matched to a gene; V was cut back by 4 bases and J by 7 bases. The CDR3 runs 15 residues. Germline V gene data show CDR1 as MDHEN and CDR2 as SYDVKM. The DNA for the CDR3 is TGTGCCAGCAGTTATACGGCGCGGGGGGCAAATGAGCAGTTCTTC. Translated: CASSYTARGANEQFF.

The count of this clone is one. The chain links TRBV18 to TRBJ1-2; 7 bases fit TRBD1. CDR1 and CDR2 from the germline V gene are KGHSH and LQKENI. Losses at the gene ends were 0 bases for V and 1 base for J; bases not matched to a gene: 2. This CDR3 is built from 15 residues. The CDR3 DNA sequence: TGTGCCAGCTCACCACCGGCAGGGGGTAACTATGGCTACACCTTC. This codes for CASSPPAGGNYGYTF. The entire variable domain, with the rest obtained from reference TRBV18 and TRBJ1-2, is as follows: NAGVMQNPRHLVRRRGQEARLRCSPMKGHSHVYWYRQLPEEGLKFMVYLQKENIIDESGMPKERFSAEFPKEGPSILRIQQVVRGDSAAYFCASSPPAGGNYGYTFGSGTRLTVV.

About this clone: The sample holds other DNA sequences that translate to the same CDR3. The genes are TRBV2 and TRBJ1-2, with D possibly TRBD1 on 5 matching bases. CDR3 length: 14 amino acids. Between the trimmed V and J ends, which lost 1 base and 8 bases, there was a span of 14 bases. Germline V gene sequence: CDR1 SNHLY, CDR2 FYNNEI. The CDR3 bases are TGTGCCAGCAGTGAAGGGCAGGGAAGGGCAGGCTACACCTTC. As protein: CASSEGQGRAGYTF.

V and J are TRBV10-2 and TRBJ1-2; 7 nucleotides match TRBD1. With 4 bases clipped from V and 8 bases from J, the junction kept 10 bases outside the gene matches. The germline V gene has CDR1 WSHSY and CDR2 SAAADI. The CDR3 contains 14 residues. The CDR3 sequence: CASSAGQAIGGYTF. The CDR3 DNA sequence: TGCGCCAGCAGTGCTGGACAGGCGATTGGAGGCTACACCTTC.

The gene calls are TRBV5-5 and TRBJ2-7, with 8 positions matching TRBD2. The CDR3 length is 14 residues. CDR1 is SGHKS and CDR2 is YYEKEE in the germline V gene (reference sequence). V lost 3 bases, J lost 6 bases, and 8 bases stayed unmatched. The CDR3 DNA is TGTGCCAGCAGCTCGGGACTAGGATTGAGCGAGCAGTACTTC. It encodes CASSSGLGLSEQYF.

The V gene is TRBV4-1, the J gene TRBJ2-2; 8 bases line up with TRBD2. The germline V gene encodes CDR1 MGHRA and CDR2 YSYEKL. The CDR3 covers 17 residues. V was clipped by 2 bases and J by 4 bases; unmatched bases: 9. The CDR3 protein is CASSQRIRGGVTGELFF. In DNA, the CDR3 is TGCGCCAGCAGCCAACGAATCCGGGGGGGCGTCACCGGGGAGCTGTTTTTT.

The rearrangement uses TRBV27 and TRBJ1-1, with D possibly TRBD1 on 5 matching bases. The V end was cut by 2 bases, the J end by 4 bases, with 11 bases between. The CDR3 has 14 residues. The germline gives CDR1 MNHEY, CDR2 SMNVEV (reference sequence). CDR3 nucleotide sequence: TGTGCCAGCAGTTTAGGGCGGAGGGGCACTGAAGCTTTCTTT. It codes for CASSLGRRGTEAFF.

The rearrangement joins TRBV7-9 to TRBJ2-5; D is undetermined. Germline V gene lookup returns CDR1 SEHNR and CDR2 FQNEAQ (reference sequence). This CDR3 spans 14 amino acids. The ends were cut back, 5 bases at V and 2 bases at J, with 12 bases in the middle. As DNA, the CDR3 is TGTGCCAGCAGCCCACCCCGGGCTCAAGAGACCCAGTACTTC. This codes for CASSPPRAQETQYF.

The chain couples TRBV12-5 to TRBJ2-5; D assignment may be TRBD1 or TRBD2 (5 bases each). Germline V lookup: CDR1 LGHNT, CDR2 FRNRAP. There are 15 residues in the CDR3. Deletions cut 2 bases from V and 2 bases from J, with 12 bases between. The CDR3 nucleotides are TGTGCTAGTGGTTTGTTCGGGACGCCGCAAGAGACCCAGTACTTC. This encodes CASGLFGTPQETQYF.

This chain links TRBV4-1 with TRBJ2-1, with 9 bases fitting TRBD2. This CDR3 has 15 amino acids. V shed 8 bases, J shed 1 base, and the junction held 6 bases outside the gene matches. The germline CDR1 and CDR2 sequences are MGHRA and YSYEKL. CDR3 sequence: CASGRGGISYNEQFF. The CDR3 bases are TGCGCCAGCGGGCGGGGGGGCATATCCTACAATGAGCAGTTCTTC.

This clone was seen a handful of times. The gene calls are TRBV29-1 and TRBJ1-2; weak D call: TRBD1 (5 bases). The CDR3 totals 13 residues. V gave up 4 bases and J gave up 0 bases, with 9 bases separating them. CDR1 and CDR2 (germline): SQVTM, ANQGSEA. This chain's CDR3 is CSVVRDANYGYTF. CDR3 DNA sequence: TGCAGCGTTGTGAGGGACGCTAACTATGGCTACACCTTC.

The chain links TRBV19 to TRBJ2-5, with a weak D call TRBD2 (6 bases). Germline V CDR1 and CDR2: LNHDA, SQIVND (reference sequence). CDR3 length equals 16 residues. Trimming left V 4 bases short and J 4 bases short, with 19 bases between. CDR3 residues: CASSTVGSLFRETQYF. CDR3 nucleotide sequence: TGTGCCAGTAGTACAGTCGGGAGTTTGTTTAGAGAGACCCAGTACTTC.

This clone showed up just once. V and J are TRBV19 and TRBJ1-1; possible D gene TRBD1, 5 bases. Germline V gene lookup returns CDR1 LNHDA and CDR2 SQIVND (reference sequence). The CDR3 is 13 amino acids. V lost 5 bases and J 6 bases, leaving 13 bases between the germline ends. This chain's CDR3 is CASSVTRGAEAFF. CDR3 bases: TGTGCCAGTAGTGTGACCCGGGGGGCTGAAGCTTTCTTT.

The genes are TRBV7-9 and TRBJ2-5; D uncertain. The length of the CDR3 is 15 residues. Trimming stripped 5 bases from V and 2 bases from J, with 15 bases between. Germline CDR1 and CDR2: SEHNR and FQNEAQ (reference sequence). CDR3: CASSPGSSMQETQYF. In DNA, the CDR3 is TGTGCCAGCAGCCCCGGAAGCAGTATGCAAGAGACCCAGTACTTC.

The DNA for the CDR3 is TGCGCCAGCAGCTCCCAGACTAGTCTGGACACCGGGGAGCTGTTTTTT. Protein product: CASSSQTSLDTGELFF. The J gene is TRBJ2-2, the V gene TRBV5-1; the D gene is possibly TRBD2 (6 bases). The CDR3 totals 16 residues. V dropped 3 bases and J dropped 3 bases, with 15 bases sitting between them. The V gene's germline CDR1 is SGHRS and CDR2 YFSETQ.

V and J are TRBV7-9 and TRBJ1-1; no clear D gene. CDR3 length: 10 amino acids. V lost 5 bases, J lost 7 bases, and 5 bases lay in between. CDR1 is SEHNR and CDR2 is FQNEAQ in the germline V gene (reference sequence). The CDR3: CASSANEAFF. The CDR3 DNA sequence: TGTGCCAGCAGCGCCAATGAAGCTTTCTTT.

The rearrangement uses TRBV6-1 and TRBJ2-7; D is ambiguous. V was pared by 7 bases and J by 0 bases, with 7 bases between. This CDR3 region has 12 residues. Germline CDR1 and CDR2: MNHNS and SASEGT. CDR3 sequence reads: CASTFGSYEQYF. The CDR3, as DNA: TGTGCCAGCACCTTCGGCTCCTACGAGCAGTACTTC.

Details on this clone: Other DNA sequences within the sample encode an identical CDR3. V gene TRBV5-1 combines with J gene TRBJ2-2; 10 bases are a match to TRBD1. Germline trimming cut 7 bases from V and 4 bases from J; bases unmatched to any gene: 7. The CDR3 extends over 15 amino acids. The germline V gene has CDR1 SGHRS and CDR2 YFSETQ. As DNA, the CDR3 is TGCGCCAGCCGCCCCGGGACAGGGGTCACCGGGGAGCTGTTTTTT. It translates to CASRPGTGVTGELFF.

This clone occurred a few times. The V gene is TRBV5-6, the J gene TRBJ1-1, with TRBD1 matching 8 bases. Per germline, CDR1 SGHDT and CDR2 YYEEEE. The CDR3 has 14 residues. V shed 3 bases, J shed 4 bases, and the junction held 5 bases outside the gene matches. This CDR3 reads CASSWGRGPTEAFF. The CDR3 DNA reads TGTGCCAGCAGCTGGGGCAGGGGGCCCACTGAAGCTTTCTTT.

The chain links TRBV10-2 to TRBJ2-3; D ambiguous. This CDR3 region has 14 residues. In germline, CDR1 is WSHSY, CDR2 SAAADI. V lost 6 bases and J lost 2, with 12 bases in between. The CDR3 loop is CASSIGFPTDTQYF. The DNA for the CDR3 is TGCGCCAGCAGCATCGGCTTCCCCACAGATACGCAGTATTTT.

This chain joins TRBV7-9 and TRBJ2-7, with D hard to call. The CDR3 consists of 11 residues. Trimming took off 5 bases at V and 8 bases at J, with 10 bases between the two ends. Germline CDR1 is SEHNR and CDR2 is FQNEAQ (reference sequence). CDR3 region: CASSPQVQQYF. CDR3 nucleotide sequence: TGTGCCAGCAGCCCGCAGGTGCAGCAGTACTTC.

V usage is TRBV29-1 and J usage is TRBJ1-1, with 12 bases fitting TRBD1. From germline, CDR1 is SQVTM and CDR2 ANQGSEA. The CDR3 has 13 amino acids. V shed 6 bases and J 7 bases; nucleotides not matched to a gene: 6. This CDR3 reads CSVLGQGAGEAFF. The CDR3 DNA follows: TGCAGCGTCTTGGGACAGGGGGCGGGTGAAGCTTTCTTT.

CDR3 in DNA: TGTGCCTGGACCACTCCGGGACGGAGTCCCACGGGTACGCAGTATTTT. This gives the protein CAWTTPGRSPTGTQYF. The rearrangement joins TRBV30 to TRBJ2-3; D is possibly TRBD1 or TRBD2 (5 bases each). This CDR3 comprises 16 residues. V was clipped by 4 bases and J by 8 bases, with 25 bases between them. Germline CDR1 GTSNPN, CDR2 SVGIG (reference sequence).